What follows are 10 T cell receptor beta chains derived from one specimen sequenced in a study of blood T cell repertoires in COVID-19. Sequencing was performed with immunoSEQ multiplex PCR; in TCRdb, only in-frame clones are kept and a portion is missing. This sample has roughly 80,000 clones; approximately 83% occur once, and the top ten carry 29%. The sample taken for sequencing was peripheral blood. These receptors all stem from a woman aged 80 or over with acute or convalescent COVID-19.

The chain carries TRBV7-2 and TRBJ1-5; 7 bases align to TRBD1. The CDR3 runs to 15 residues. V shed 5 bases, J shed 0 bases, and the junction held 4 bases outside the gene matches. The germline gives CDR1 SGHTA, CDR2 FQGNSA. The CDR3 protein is CASSTTGNSNQPQHF. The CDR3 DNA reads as TGTGCCAGCAGCACGACAGGGAATAGCAATCAGCCCCAGCATTTT.

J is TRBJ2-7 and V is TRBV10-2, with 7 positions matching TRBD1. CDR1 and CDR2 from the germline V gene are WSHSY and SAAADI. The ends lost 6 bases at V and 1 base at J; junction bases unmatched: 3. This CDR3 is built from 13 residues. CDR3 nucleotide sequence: TGCGCCAGCAGCCGGGACAGATCCTACGAGCAGTACTTC. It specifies CASSRDRSYEQYF.

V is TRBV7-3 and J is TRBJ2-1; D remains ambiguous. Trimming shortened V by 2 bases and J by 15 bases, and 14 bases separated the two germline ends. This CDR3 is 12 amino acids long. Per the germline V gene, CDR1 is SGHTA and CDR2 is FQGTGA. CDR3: CASSLPPSGLFF. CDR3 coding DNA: TGTGCCAGCAGCTTACCTCCGTCCGGTCTGTTCTTC.

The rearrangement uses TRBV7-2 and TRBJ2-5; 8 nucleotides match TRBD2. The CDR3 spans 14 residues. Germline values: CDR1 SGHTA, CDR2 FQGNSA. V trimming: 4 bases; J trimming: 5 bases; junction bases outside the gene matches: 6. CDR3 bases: TGTGCCAGCAGCTCAGGGACTAGTCGTGAGACCCAGTACTTC. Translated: CASSSGTSRETQYF. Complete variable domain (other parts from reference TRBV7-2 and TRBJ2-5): GAGVSQSPSNKVTEKGKDVELRCDPISGHTALYWYRQSLGQGLEFLIYFQGNSAPDKSGLPSDRFSAERTGGSVSTLTIQRTQQEDSAVYLCASSSGTSRETQYFGPGTRLLVL.

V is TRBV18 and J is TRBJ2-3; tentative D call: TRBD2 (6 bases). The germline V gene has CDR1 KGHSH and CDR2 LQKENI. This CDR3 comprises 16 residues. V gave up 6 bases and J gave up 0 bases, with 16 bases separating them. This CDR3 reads CASSPLGGSSTDTQYF. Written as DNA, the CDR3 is TGTGCCAGCTCGCCCCTGGGGGGTTCTAGCACAGATACGCAGTATTTT.

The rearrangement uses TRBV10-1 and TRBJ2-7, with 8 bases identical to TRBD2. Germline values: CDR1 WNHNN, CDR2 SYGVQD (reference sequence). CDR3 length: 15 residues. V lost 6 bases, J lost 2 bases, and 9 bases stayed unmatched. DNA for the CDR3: TGCGCCAGCAGAGAGGGAACTAGCGGTCCCTACGAGCAGTACTTC. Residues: CASREGTSGPYEQYF.

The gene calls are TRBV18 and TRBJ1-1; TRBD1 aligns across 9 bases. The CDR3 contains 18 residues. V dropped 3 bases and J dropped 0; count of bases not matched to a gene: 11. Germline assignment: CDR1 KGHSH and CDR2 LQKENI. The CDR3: CASSPQQDRGLMNTEAFF. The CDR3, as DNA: TGTGCCAGCTCACCCCAACAGGACAGGGGCCTCATGAACACTGAAGCTTTCTTT.

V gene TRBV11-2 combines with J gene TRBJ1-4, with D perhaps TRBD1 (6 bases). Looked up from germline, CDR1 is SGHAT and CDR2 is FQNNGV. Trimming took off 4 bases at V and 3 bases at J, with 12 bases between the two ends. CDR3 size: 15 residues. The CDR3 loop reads CASSSWGQANEKLFF. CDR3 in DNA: TGTGCCAGCAGCTCCTGGGGGCAGGCTAATGAAAAACTGTTTTTT.

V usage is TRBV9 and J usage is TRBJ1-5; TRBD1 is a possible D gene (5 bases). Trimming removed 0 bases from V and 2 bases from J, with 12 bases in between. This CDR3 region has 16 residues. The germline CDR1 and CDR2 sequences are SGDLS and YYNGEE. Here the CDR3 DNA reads TGTGCCAGCAGCGTAGATGAGACAGAGGGCAATCAGCCCCAGCATTTT. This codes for CASSVDETEGNQPQHF. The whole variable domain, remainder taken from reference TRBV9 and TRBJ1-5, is DSGVTQTPKHLITATGQRVTLRCSPRSGDLSVYWYQQSLDQGLQFLIQYYNGEERAKGNILERFSAQQFPDLHSELNLSSLELGDSALYFCASSVDETEGNQPQHFGDGTRLSIL.

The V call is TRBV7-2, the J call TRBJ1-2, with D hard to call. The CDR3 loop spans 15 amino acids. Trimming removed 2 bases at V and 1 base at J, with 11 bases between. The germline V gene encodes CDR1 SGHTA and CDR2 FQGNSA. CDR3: CASSLSNYFNYGYTF. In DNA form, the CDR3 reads TGTGCCAGCAGCTTAAGTAATTACTTTAACTATGGCTACACCTTC. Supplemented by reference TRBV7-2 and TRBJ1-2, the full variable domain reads GAGVSQSPSNKVTEKGKDVELRCDPISGHTALYWYRQSLGQGLEFLIYFQGNSAPDKSGLPSDRFSAERTGGSVSTLTIQRTQQEDSAVYLCASSLSNYFNYGYTFGSGTRLTVV.